The 28 T cell receptor beta chains reported below all come from one sample, sequenced in a study of T cell repertoires in cytomegalovirus infection. TCRdb used MiXCR to reprocess the reads, holding one entry per CDR3 protein. The sample includes about 310,000 distinct CDR3 sequences, roughly 25% of them seen just once. The antigens of these receptors remain unknown. The sequenced sample was cultured PBMCs, obtained from culture after CMV antigen stimulation. The origin of the receptors is a human donor in good health (CMV status not recorded). Some clones in this sample may be carry-over from other donors' samples.

This clonotype has a count of ten or more. The chain joins TRBV27 to TRBJ1-6, with 7 bases fitting TRBD1. Looked up from germline, CDR1 is MNHEY and CDR2 is SMNVEV (reference sequence). Trimming removed 2 bases from V and 7 bases from J; junction bases left unmatched: 8. The CDR3 extends over 16 amino acids. CDR3 region: CASSLTQGVWNSPLHF. CDR3 coding DNA: TGTGCCAGCAGTTTAACTCAGGGGGTGTGGAATTCACCCCTCCACTTT.

CDR3 loop: CASSPRSAQGFEAFF. The CDR3 bases are TGTGCCAGCAGCCCTCGATCCGCACAAGGATTTGAAGCTTTCTTT. V and J are TRBV7-9 and TRBJ1-1; no clear D gene. The germline V and J ends were trimmed by 5 bases and 7 bases, with 20 bases remaining between them. CDR1 SEHNR and CDR2 FQNEAQ come from the germline V gene (reference sequence). This CDR3 comprises 15 residues. The variable domain in full, with the rest retrieved from reference TRBV7-9 and TRBJ1-1, is DTGVSQNPRHKITKRGQNVTFRCDPISEHNRLYWYRQTLGQGPEFLTYFQNEAQLEKSRLLSDRFSAERPKGSFSTLEIQRTEQGDSAMYLCASSPRSAQGFEAFFGQGTRLTVV.

This clonotype was found a few times. The gene calls are TRBV27 and TRBJ1-6; no firm D call. The CDR3 runs to 14 residues. The V and J ends lost 2 bases and 5 bases respectively, with 7 bases between them. Germline lookup yields CDR1 MNHEY and CDR2 SMNVEV (reference sequence). The CDR3 region is CASSLIRDNSPLHF. CDR3 coding DNA: TGTGCCAGCAGTTTAATACGGGATAATTCACCCCTCCACTTT.

This clonotype was picked up many times. The chain carries TRBV6-1 and TRBJ2-7, with TRBD2 identical over 10 bases. V lost 6 bases and J lost 4; bases outside the gene matches: 3. The CDR3 length is 13 residues. Germline-derived CDR1 and CDR2 are MNHNS and SASEGT. The CDR3 coding sequence is TGTGCCAGCAGGCTAGCGGGAGTATACGAGCAGTACTTC. It yields the protein CASRLAGVYEQYF.

This clonotype was counted at least ten times. The chain couples TRBV7-3 to TRBJ2-1; 11 bases match TRBD2. CDR1 is SGHTA and CDR2 is FQGTGA in the germline V gene. V gave up 4 bases and J gave up 6 bases; unmatched junction bases: 8. CDR3 length: 16 residues. The CDR3 DNA reads as TGTGCCAGCAGCTCAAGGGATAGCGGGAGGGCCAATGAGCAGTTCTTC. It translates to CASSSRDSGRANEQFF.

This clonotype occurred many times. The chain employs TRBV7-2 and TRBJ2-3; D remains ambiguous. CDR3 length: 14 residues. Germline CDR1 and CDR2: SGHTA and FQGNSA. V gave up 1 base and J gave up 6 bases, with 11 bases separating them. This CDR3 is CASSLDGSADTQYF. DNA for the CDR3: TGTGCCAGCAGCTTAGACGGGTCAGCCGATACGCAGTATTTT.

This clonotype has more than one count but fewer than ten. J is TRBJ2-2 and V is TRBV6-5, with unresolved D. From germline, CDR1 is MNHEY and CDR2 SVGAGI. V gave up 6 bases and J gave up 0 bases, with 8 bases separating them. The CDR3 spans 14 residues. This CDR3 is CASRPRANTGELFF. The DNA for the CDR3 is TGTGCCAGCAGGCCGCGAGCGAACACCGGGGAGCTGTTTTTT.

This clonotype was observed a handful of times. The CDR3 nucleotides are TGTGCCATCAGTGAATGGAACCTCAATGAGCAGTTCTTC. Protein: CAISEWNLNEQFF. V is TRBV10-3 and J is TRBJ2-1; D remains ambiguous. CDR1 and CDR2 from the germline V gene are ENHRY and SYGVKD. V was shortened by 3 bases and J by 6 bases, with 9 bases between the two germline ends. This CDR3 has 13 residues.

V is TRBV6-1 and J is TRBJ2-3; 12 nucleotides line up with TRBD2. Germline lookup yields CDR1 MNHNS and CDR2 SASEGT. This CDR3 spans 19 amino acids. The trim removed 4 bases at V and 5 bases at J, leaving 16 bases unmatched. The CDR3 reads CASSVVRLAGDGGKDTQYF. CDR3 in DNA: TGTGCCAGCAGTGTCGTTAGACTAGCGGGAGATGGAGGGAAAGATACGCAGTATTTT.

This rearrangement joins TRBV12-3 or TRBV12-4 to TRBJ1-5; unclear D gene. Trimming took 5 bases from V and 6 from J, leaving 11 bases between them. CDR3 length: 13 residues. In DNA, the CDR3 is TGTGCCAGCAGTCCAGACCCGATTCAGCCCCAGCATTTT. Translated, it gives CASSPDPIQPQHF.

This clonotype was observed many times. The chain couples TRBV7-2 to TRBJ2-1; no clear D. Germline CDR1 SGHTA, CDR2 FQGNSA. V lost 5 bases and J lost 7, with 18 bases in between. The CDR3 contains 15 residues. The CDR3 bases are TGTGCCAGCAGCCCCCTGGCAACGGCCGGGAATGAGCAGTTCTTC. The encoded protein is CASSPLATAGNEQFF.

The chain links TRBV20-1 to TRBJ1-6, with D unresolved. Deletions cut 3 bases from V and 5 bases from J, with 14 bases between. CDR3 length: 15 amino acids. From germline, CDR1 is DFQATT and CDR2 SNEGSKA (reference sequence). The CDR3: CSARIPGMNNSPLHF. The CDR3 DNA follows: TGCAGTGCTAGGATCCCGGGGATGAATAATTCACCCCTCCACTTT.

A word on this clonotype: The junction shows a germline mismatch at one end, possibly a read error. For the CDR3, the DNA is TGTGCCAGCAGTTTATCGGGGACAGATACCTACGCCTTC. Residues: CASSLSGTDTYAF. V is TRBV27 and J is TRBJ1-2; TRBD1 aligns across 7 bases. CDR1 MNHEY and CDR2 SMNVEV come from the germline V gene (reference sequence). This CDR3 comprises 13 residues.

This CDR3 is CASSGSRSAFF. CDR3 nucleotide sequence: TGTGCCAGTAGTGGCAGTAGATCAGCTTTCTTT. The chain is built from TRBV19 and TRBJ1-1; D ambiguous. The CDR3 runs to 11 residues. Deletions cut 5 bases from V and 10 bases from J, with 11 bases between. The germline V gene has CDR1 LNHDA and CDR2 SQIVND (reference sequence).

This clonotype appeared once. The chain is built from TRBV25-1 and TRBJ2-5; D ambiguous. V dropped 6 bases and J dropped 6 bases, with 14 bases sitting between them. Germline CDR1 is MGHDK and CDR2 is SYGVNS. The CDR3 runs 13 residues. This CDR3 reads CASSVVGTKTQYF. The CDR3 region has the DNA TGTGCCAGCAGCGTTGTGGGTACGAAGACCCAGTACTTC. The whole variable domain, remainder taken from reference TRBV25-1 and TRBJ2-5, is EADIYQTPRYLVIGTGKKITLECSQTMGHDKMYWYQQDPGMELHLIHYSYGVNSTEKGDLSSESTVSRIRTEHFPLTLESARPSHTSQYLCASSVVGTKTQYFGPGTRLLVL.

The chain links TRBV29-1 to TRBJ2-7; D not resolved. Per germline, CDR1 SQVTM and CDR2 ANQGSEA. There are 12 residues in the CDR3. The ends were cut back, 7 bases at V and 0 bases at J, with 10 bases in the middle. The CDR3 region is CSGTDDSYEQYV. The DNA of the CDR3 is TGCAGCGGTACAGATGACTCCTACGAGCAGTACGTC.

The V and J genes are TRBV5-3 and TRBJ2-7; possible D gene TRBD2, 7 bases. TRBV5-3 belongs to the ORF category, with a function that is uncertain. The CDR3 runs 15 residues. The CDR3 loop reads CASSSWEGQTVEQYV. CDR3 nucleotides: TGTGCCAGCAGCTCCTGGGAGGGACAAACCGTCGAGCAGTACGTC.

The chain joins TRBV6-2 or TRBV6-3 to TRBJ2-2, with TRBD1 identical over 9 bases. The germline V gene has CDR1 MNHEY and CDR2 SVGEGT. V lost 5 bases, J lost 4 bases, and 8 bases stayed unmatched. The length of the CDR3 is 16 residues. CDR3 region: CASSRGTGLSTGELFF. The CDR3 coding sequence is TGTGCCAGCAGTAGGGGGACAGGGTTATCCACCGGGGAGCTGTTTTTT.

This clonotype was picked up many times. The rearrangement links TRBV7-2 to TRBJ2-3; no reliable D call. The V gene's germline CDR1 is SGHTA and CDR2 FQGNSA. V was shortened by 5 bases and J by 2 bases, with 5 bases between the two germline ends. The CDR3 consists of 12 residues. DNA of the CDR3: TGTGCCAGCAGCACCTACACAGATACGCAGTATTTT. Translating gives CASSTYTDTQYF.

This chain links TRBV28 with TRBJ1-1; unclear D gene. The V end lost 7 bases, the J end lost 1 base, and 10 bases lay between the germline ends. CDR1 is MDHEN, CDR2 SYDVKM, per germline. The CDR3 has 13 residues. For the CDR3, the DNA is TGTGCCAGCACCTCGTCAGAGAACACTGAAGCTTTCTTT. It yields the protein CASTSSENTEAFF.

This clonotype showed up just a few times. This chain links TRBV20-1 with TRBJ2-7, with 7 bases fitting TRBD1. The CDR3 totals 14 residues. V shed 3 bases, J shed 5 bases, and the junction held 10 bases outside the gene matches. In germline, CDR1 is DFQATT, CDR2 SNEGSKA (reference sequence). CDR3 sequence: CSARARQGAHEQYF. The DNA for the CDR3 is TGCAGTGCTAGGGCCAGACAGGGTGCCCACGAGCAGTACTTC.

This chain connects TRBV12-3 or TRBV12-4 to TRBJ2-1; TRBD2 matches at 8 bases. This CDR3 contains 14 residues. The ends lost 5 bases at V and 7 bases at J; junction bases unmatched: 7. The CDR3 region is CASSRGGDGNEQFF. As DNA, the CDR3 is TGTGCCAGCAGTCGGGGGGGAGACGGGAATGAGCAGTTCTTC.

This clonotype showed up many times. The chain uses TRBV7-2 and TRBJ2-5, with a possible D match to TRBD1 (5 bases). The CDR3 is 15 amino acids. The V end was cut by 5 bases, the J end by 1 base, with 14 bases between. CDR1 SGHTA and CDR2 FQGNSA come from the germline V gene. The DNA of the CDR3 is TGTGCCAGCAGCCCGGCCGGCAGGGTCCAAGAGACCCAGTACTTC. It is translated as CASSPAGRVQETQYF. Looking up the rest from reference TRBV7-2 and TRBJ2-5 gives the full variable domain: GAGVSQSPSNKVTEKGKDVELRCDPISGHTALYWYRQSLGQGLEFLIYFQGNSAPDKSGLPSDRFSAERTGGSVSTLTIQRTQQEDSAVYLCASSPAGRVQETQYFGPGTRLLVL.

This clonotype has ten or more counts. The rearrangement links TRBV6-1 to TRBJ2-7, with 8 bases aligning to TRBD1. Germline trimming cut 6 bases from V and 2 bases from J; bases unmatched to any gene: 3. The CDR3 is 13 residues long. Germline V gene lookup returns CDR1 MNHNS and CDR2 SASEGT. CDR3 sequence reads: CASRTQGAYEQYF. Written as DNA, the CDR3 is TGTGCCAGCAGAACACAGGGGGCCTACGAGCAGTACTTC.

V and J are TRBV20-1 and TRBJ1-2, with D possibly TRBD1 on 5 matching bases. Germline V gene sequence: CDR1 DFQATT, CDR2 SNEGSKA (reference sequence). CDR3 length: 14 residues. Trimming removed 2 bases from V and 4 bases from J, with 14 bases in between. The DNA of the CDR3 is TGCAGTGCTAGACTTCCGACAGTAGGCTATGGCTACACCTTC. Its protein is CSARLPTVGYGYTF.

In this sample, this clonotype turned up a few times. The chain has TRBV28 and TRBJ2-7, with D perhaps matching TRBD1 (5 bases). Trimming took off 6 bases at V and 2 bases at J, with 14 bases between the two ends. CDR1 is MDHEN, CDR2 SYDVKM, per germline. The CDR3 has 14 amino acids. CDR3 protein: CASSRVQGPYEQYF. As DNA, the CDR3 is TGTGCCAGCAGCAGGGTCCAGGGTCCCTACGAGCAGTACTTC.

The gene calls are TRBV29-1 and TRBJ2-1; TRBD2 agrees at 9 bases. Germline CDR1 SQVTM, CDR2 ANQGSEA. J was trimmed by 7 bases and V by 7 bases; bases with no gene match: 14. The CDR3 covers 15 residues. The CDR3: CSALPSGISTNEQFF. CDR3 nucleotide sequence: TGCAGCGCCTTACCTAGCGGGATAAGTACAAATGAGCAGTTCTTC.

The V gene is TRBV4-1, the J gene TRBJ2-2; D gene uncertain. Germline V gene sequence: CDR1 MGHRA, CDR2 YSYEKL. CDR3 size: 15 residues. The V and J ends lost 1 base and 5 bases respectively, with 11 bases between them. The CDR3 DNA follows: TGCGCCAGCAGCCAAGCAATCCTCGGAACCGGGGAGCTGTTTTTT. This sequence encodes CASSQAILGTGELFF.